Below, one T cell receptor beta chain is given with its context. Its antigen is still unknown. The CDR3 has 13 amino acids. The V gene lost 5 bases and the J gene lost 0 bases, with 8 bases spanning the gap. CDR1 and CDR2 from the germline V gene are SQVTM and ANQGSEA. The repertoire was sequenced with immunoSEQ multiplex PCR; TCRdb's copy has only in-frame clones and lacks some. The profile shows more than 30,000 clones, around 84% of them singletons. This record comes from a study of T cells in localized non-small cell lung cancer. Study observations and caveats: Adjacent lung had a median around 60 of the 100 largest tumor clones. Maximal T cell clonality occurred in uninvolved adjacent lung, with tumor ranking below it. Higher adjacent-lung clonality was associated with shorter survival. Tumor samples were not multi-region, leaving intratumor heterogeneity unexcluded.

The chain combines TRBV29-1 with TRBJ1-3, with D possibly TRBD1 on 5 matching bases. The starting material was peripheral blood, obtained before any cancer treatment. The origin of this receptor is a male donor older than 55 with stage III lung adenocarcinoma. The CDR3 here is CSVSTASGNTIYF. The CDR3 DNA is TGCAGCGTTTCGACAGCCTCTGGAAACACCATATATTTT. Using reference TRBV29-1 and TRBJ1-3 for the parts outside the CDR3, the full variable domain is SAVISQKPSRDICQRGTSLTIQCQVDSQVTMMFWYRQQPGQSLTLIATANQGSEATYESGFVIDKFPISRPNLTFSTLTVSNMSPEDSSIYLCSVSTASGNTIYFGEGSWLTVV.